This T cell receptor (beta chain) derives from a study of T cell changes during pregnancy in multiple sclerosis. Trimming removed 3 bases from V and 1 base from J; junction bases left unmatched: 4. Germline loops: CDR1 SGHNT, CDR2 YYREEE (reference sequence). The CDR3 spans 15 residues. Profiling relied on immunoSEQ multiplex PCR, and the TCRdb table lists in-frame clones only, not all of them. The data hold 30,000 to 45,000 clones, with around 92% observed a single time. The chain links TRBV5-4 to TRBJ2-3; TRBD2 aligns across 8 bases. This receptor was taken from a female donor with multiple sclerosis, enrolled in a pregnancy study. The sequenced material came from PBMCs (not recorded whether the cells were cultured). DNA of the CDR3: TGTGCCAGCAGCTCCTCAGCGGGGGGCACAGATACGCAGTATTTT. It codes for CASSSSAGGTDTQYF.